The 24 T cell receptor beta chains below all came from one sample that was sequenced in a study of early stage breast cancer tumors. TCRdb's table, derived via immunoSEQ multiplex PCR, lists solely in-frame clones and lacks some. The profile shows roughly 25,000 clones, approximately 67% of them singletons. Material for sequencing was breast tumor tissue. These TCRs come from a person aged 55 to 69 with breast cancer.

This sequence joins TRBV28 and TRBJ2-2; TRBD1 matches at 7 bases. Germline CDR1 reads MDHEN; CDR2 reads SYDVKM. The CDR3 has 14 amino acids. V trimming: 6 bases; J trimming: 7 bases; junction bases outside the gene matches: 8. CDR3 region: CASRGQITGGELFF. CDR3 bases: TGTGCCAGCAGGGGACAGATAACCGGCGGGGAGCTGTTTTTT.

There are a few counts of this clone. The chain links TRBV19 to TRBJ2-2; a weak D match, TRBD2 (5 bases). In germline, CDR1 is LNHDA, CDR2 SQIVND (reference sequence). The CDR3 runs 13 residues. Trimming left V 3 bases short and J 7 bases short, with 9 bases between. CDR3 amino acids: CASSIAGIGELFF. The CDR3 coding sequence is TGTGCCAGTAGTATTGCCGGGATCGGGGAGCTGTTTTTT.

This clone was observed once. Germline is not matched at one junction end, which may reflect a read error. CDR3 bases: TGTGCTAGCAGCTTCGGGGCTAGCGGGTACAATGAGCAGTTCTTC. It codes for CASSFGASGYNEQFF. V gene TRBV7-7 combines with J gene TRBJ2-1; 8 nucleotides line up with TRBD2. Germline CDR1 is SSHAT and CDR2 is FNYEAQ (reference sequence). The CDR3 runs to 15 residues.

The gene calls are TRBV9 and TRBJ2-7, with 7 bases lining up with TRBD1. This CDR3 region has 14 residues. Germline assignment: CDR1 SGDLS and CDR2 YYNGEE. Losses at the gene ends were 7 bases for V and 6 bases for J; bases not matched to a gene: 13. CDR3 sequence (DNA): TGTGCCAGCGGATATAGACGGACAGGCGGCGAGCAGTACTTC. It translates to CASGYRRTGGEQYF.

The J gene is TRBJ2-2, the V gene TRBV11-3; D remains unclear. Germline values: CDR1 SGHNT, CDR2 YENEEA. The CDR3 has 15 amino acids. With 2 bases removed from V and 1 base from J, the gap between germline ends came to 8 bases. DNA of the CDR3: TGTGCCAGCAGCTTAAAAAACGGGAACACCGGGGAGCTGTTTTTT. As protein: CASSLKNGNTGELFF.

Regarding this clone: The sample has other DNA sequences that encode this CDR3 too. The chain joins TRBV9 to TRBJ2-5, with 8 bases aligning to TRBD2. Germline V gene lookup returns CDR1 SGDLS and CDR2 YYNGEE. With 0 bases clipped from V and 5 bases from J, the junction kept 6 bases outside the gene matches. The CDR3 has 15 residues. CDR3 sequence: CASSVGAGGSETQYF. The CDR3 DNA reads TGTGCCAGCAGCGTAGGGGCGGGAGGTAGCGAGACCCAGTACTTC.

The gene calls are TRBV5-8 and TRBJ2-7; TRBD2 aligns across 7 bases. The V gene end was trimmed by 4 bases and the J gene end by 6 bases; junction bases not matched to a gene: 10. CDR1 is SGHTS and CDR2 is YDEGEE in the germline V gene. The CDR3 is 14 residues long. The CDR3 bases are TGTGCCAGCAGCCTCGGGAGGAAGGGCGGCGAGCAGTACTTC. Translation gives CASSLGRKGGEQYF.

This clone was found once. The V gene is TRBV5-6, the J gene TRBJ2-7; the D gene is possibly TRBD2 (5 bases). V was shortened by 3 bases and J by 7 bases, with 20 bases between the two germline ends. The CDR3 has 15 amino acids. Germline-derived CDR1 and CDR2 are SGHDT and YYEEEE. CDR3 loop: CASSWVGRTGSEQYF. The CDR3 DNA follows: TGTGCCAGCAGCTGGGTAGGACGAACGGGGAGTGAGCAGTACTTC.

V and J are TRBV11-2 and TRBJ2-2; 7 bases are shared with TRBD2. The ends lost 5 bases at V and 5 bases at J; junction bases unmatched: 11. This CDR3 region has 16 residues. The germline gives CDR1 SGHAT, CDR2 FQNNGV. The CDR3 is CASSPLGAGETGELFF. CDR3 coding DNA: TGTGCCAGCAGCCCCCTTGGGGCGGGAGAGACCGGGGAGCTGTTTTTT.

By sample fraction, this clone is medium-sized (0.01 to 0.1%). This chain joins TRBV14 and TRBJ2-7; 8 nucleotides match TRBD2. From germline, CDR1 is SGHDN and CDR2 FVKESK. CDR3 length equals 15 residues. The V segment lost 4 bases and the J segment 2 bases; nucleotides outside the gene matches: 7. The CDR3 reads CASSPRTSSAYEQYF. CDR3 nucleotide sequence: TGTGCCAGCAGCCCACGGACTAGCTCAGCCTACGAGCAGTACTTC.

The rearrangement links TRBV11-3 to TRBJ2-1, with TRBD2 as a possible D gene (5 bases). Germline CDR1 and CDR2: SGHNT and YENEEA. V was cut by 5 bases and J by 6 bases, with 17 bases left in between. The CDR3 is made up of 15 amino acids. As DNA, the CDR3 is TGTGCCAGCAGCCACCATTGGGAGCGTACCAATGAGCAGTTCTTC. Its protein is CASSHHWERTNEQFF.

This clone was observed a handful of times. The chain carries TRBV6-4 and TRBJ2-2; 10 bases match TRBD1. After removal of 6 bases from V and 0 bases from J, the junction contained 10 bases not matched to a gene. In germline, CDR1 is MRHNA, CDR2 SNTAGT. The CDR3 loop spans 18 amino acids. CDR3 in amino acids: CASSAWGTGATNTGELFF. Written as DNA, the CDR3 is TGTGCCAGCAGCGCCTGGGGGACAGGGGCCACGAACACCGGGGAGCTGTTTTTT.

This rearrangement joins TRBV27 to TRBJ1-4; TRBD1 matches 12 bases. Germline V gene sequence: CDR1 MNHEY, CDR2 SMNVEV (reference sequence). V shed 7 bases and J 7 bases; nucleotides not matched to a gene: 16. CDR3 length equals 18 residues. CDR3 bases: TGTGCCAGCACCATAGAGGGACAGGGGGCGTCGGTGGGTGAAAAACTGTTTTTT. Translating gives CASTIEGQGASVGEKLFF. Full variable domain (missing parts from reference TRBV27 and TRBJ1-4): EAQVTQNPRYLITVTGKKLTVTCSQNMNHEYMSWYRQDPGLGLRQIYYSMNVEVTDKGDVPEGYKVSRKEKRNFPLILESPSPNQTSLYFCASTIEGQGASVGEKLFFGSGTQLSVL.

The rearrangement uses TRBV6-6 and TRBJ2-1, with a tentative D call TRBD2 (5 bases). Trimming took off 0 bases at V and 12 bases at J, with 21 bases between the two ends. The CDR3 sequence is 16 residues long. From germline, CDR1 is MNHNY and CDR2 SVGAGI (reference sequence). CDR3 amino acids: CASSYSGEREDTAQFF. DNA for the CDR3: TGTGCCAGCAGTTACTCCGGCGAACGGGAAGACACTGCGCAGTTCTTC.

The chain uses TRBV30 and TRBJ2-2; D possibly corresponds to TRBD1 (5 bases). The germline V gene has CDR1 GTSNPN and CDR2 SVGIG (reference sequence). The CDR3 length is 13 residues. The ends were cut back, 4 bases at V and 3 bases at J, with 9 bases in the middle. The CDR3 sequence: CAWTTAHTGELFF. The CDR3 DNA reads as TGTGCCTGGACGACAGCCCACACCGGGGAGCTGTTTTTT.

This clone turned up a few times. The gene calls are TRBV11-3 and TRBJ2-5; D perhaps matches TRBD2 (7 bases). V lost 5 bases to trimming and J lost 0 bases, with 13 bases between them. Germline V gene sequence: CDR1 SGHNT, CDR2 YENEEA. The CDR3 loop spans 15 amino acids. The CDR3: CASSPPGGNQETQYF. The CDR3 DNA is TGTGCCAGCAGCCCCCCGGGGGGCAACCAAGAGACCCAGTACTTC.

Here the CDR3 reads CASSLDRFSYEQYF. DNA for the CDR3: TGTGCCAGCAGCTTAGACAGGTTCTCCTACGAGCAGTACTTC. The chain employs TRBV7-2 and TRBJ2-7, with D possibly TRBD1 on 5 matching bases. This CDR3 is 14 amino acids long. Germline V CDR1 and CDR2: SGHTA, FQGNSA. The germline V and J ends were trimmed by 1 base and 0 bases, with 7 bases remaining between them.

CDR3 nucleotides: TGTGCCAGCAGGCCAGCAGGGGGCACTGAAGCTTTCTTT. Translation: CASRPAGGTEAFF. This sequence joins TRBV5-4 and TRBJ1-1; 7 nucleotides agree with TRBD1. With 5 bases clipped from V and 4 bases from J, the junction kept 5 bases outside the gene matches. The germline CDR1 and CDR2 sequences are SGHNT and YYREEE (reference sequence). The CDR3 totals 13 residues.

This clone was seen a handful of times. The chain combines TRBV19 with TRBJ1-5; no definite D call. V was trimmed by 0 bases and J by 0 bases, leaving 6 bases between them. The CDR3 runs 15 residues. The germline CDR1 and CDR2 sequences are LNHDA and SQIVND (reference sequence). CDR3 sequence reads: CASSIDRYSNQPQHF. DNA for the CDR3: TGTGCCAGTAGTATAGACAGATATAGCAATCAGCCCCAGCATTTT.

This clone was recorded a few times. This chain connects TRBV21-1 to TRBJ2-7; TRBD1 reflects the table's D call only, with no check against the DNA. TRBV21-1 has pseudogene status. This CDR3 is 15 amino acids long. Here the CDR3 reads CASSPRRGGSDEQYF. CDR3 sequence (DNA): TGTGCCAGCAGCCCACGCCGAGGGGGATCTGACGAGCAGTACTTC.

J is TRBJ2-1 and V is TRBV7-3, with D possibly being TRBD1 (5 bases). Germline V gene lookup returns CDR1 SGHTA and CDR2 FQGTGA. V gave up 5 bases and J gave up 3 bases, with 14 bases separating them. The CDR3 sequence is 15 residues long. The CDR3 DNA follows: TGTGCCAGCAGCCCAGGGTCCTTCAGCTACAATGAGCAGTTCTTC. Protein: CASSPGSFSYNEQFF.

This chain uses TRBV25-1 with TRBJ1-1; 8 bases match TRBD1. The CDR3 contains 15 residues. Unmatched junction bases numbered 8, after V lost 5 bases and J lost 3 bases. Per germline, CDR1 MGHDK and CDR2 SYGVNS. CDR3 in amino acids: CASSHRTGWDTEAFF. In nucleotides, the CDR3 is TGTGCCAGCAGTCACCGGACAGGGTGGGACACTGAAGCTTTCTTT. The full variable domain, in which reference TRBV25-1 and TRBJ1-1 provide the parts outside the CDR3, is EADIYQTPRYLVIGTGKKITLECSQTMGHDKMYWYQQDPGMELHLIHYSYGVNSTEKGDLSSESTVSRIRTEHFPLTLESARPSHTSQYLCASSHRTGWDTEAFFGQGTRLTVV.

The CDR3 loop is CASSPGRGREGGGYTF. In DNA, the CDR3 is TGTGCCAGCAGTCCCGGCAGGGGCAGGGAAGGGGGTGGCTACACCTTC. The chain has TRBV27 and TRBJ1-2; possible D gene TRBD1, 6 bases. CDR1 is MNHEY, CDR2 SMNVEV, per germline (reference sequence). CDR3 length: 16 amino acids. Deletions cut 5 bases from V and 7 bases from J, with 23 bases between.

J is TRBJ1-2 and V is TRBV19, with 7 nucleotides matching TRBD1. This CDR3 is built from 14 residues. The J segment lost 3 bases and the V segment lost 6 bases, leaving 7 bases of the junction unmatched. Germline V gene sequence: CDR1 LNHDA, CDR2 SQIVND (reference sequence). The CDR3 nucleotides read TGTGCCAGTAGGAGAGGGGGGACAGACTATGGCTACACCTTC. As protein: CASRRGGTDYGYTF.